Shown below are 20 T cell receptor beta chains from a single sample sequenced in a study of shared clonotypes between healthy human individuals. Measured with immunoSEQ multiplex PCR; TCRdb has only the in-frame clones, and not every one. The data contain about 2.5 million clones, 85% to 95% of them seen just once; the ten biggest clones take up approximately 0.41%. The sample was naive CD4+ T cells from PBMCs. The subset here: CD45RA+ positively selected. These TCRs come from a man between 18 and 29 years old in good health. Some clones in this sample may be carry-over from other donors' samples.

This clone was recorded at least ten times. This rearrangement joins TRBV28 to TRBJ1-5; D call uncertain. The CDR3 is made up of 15 amino acids. Germline V lookup: CDR1 MDHEN, CDR2 SYDVKM. V was cut by 2 bases and J by 5 bases, with 13 bases left in between. This chain's CDR3 is CASSLTIRKDQPQHF. The CDR3 nucleotides are TGTGCCAGCAGTTTAACGATCCGAAAGGATCAGCCCCAGCATTTT.

This chain connects TRBV18 to TRBJ2-5; D might be TRBD2 (5 bases). In germline, CDR1 is KGHSH, CDR2 LQKENI. The CDR3 spans 14 residues. Between the trimmed V and J ends, which lost 4 bases and 1 base, there was a span of 10 bases. CDR3 amino acids: CASSRTRSQETQYF. In DNA, the CDR3 is TGTGCCAGCTCACGGACTCGGTCCCAAGAGACCCAGTACTTC. Together with reference TRBV18 and TRBJ2-5, the CDR3 gives the full variable domain: NAGVMQNPRHLVRRRGQEARLRCSPMKGHSHVYWYRQLPEEGLKFMVYLQKENIIDESGMPKERFSAEFPKEGPSILRIQQVVRGDSAAYFCASSRTRSQETQYFGPGTRLLVL.

A word on this clone: At one of its ends the junction is not consistent with the germline gene, which may arise from a read error. The gene calls are TRBV11-1 and TRBJ1-2; 8 bases match TRBD1. CDR1 and CDR2 (germline): SGHAT, FQDESV (reference sequence). The CDR3 is 13 residues long. As DNA, the CDR3 is TGTGCCAGCAGCTTGACAGGGGACTACGGCTACACCTTC. Its translation is CASSLTGDYGYTF.

This rearrangement joins TRBV28 to TRBJ2-7, with 7 nucleotides matching TRBD2. Germline assignment: CDR1 MDHEN and CDR2 SYDVKM. The CDR3 length is 15 residues. The J segment lost 2 bases and the V segment lost 7 bases, leaving 11 bases of the junction unmatched. DNA for the CDR3: TGTGCCAGCACCCGGGGGGACGAATCAGCCTACGAGCAGTACTTC. It encodes CASTRGDESAYEQYF. Looking up the rest from reference TRBV28 and TRBJ2-7 gives the full variable domain: DVKVTQSSRYLVKRTGEKVFLECVQDMDHENMFWYRQDPGLGLRLIYFSYDVKMKEKGDIPEGYSVSREKKERFSLILESASTNQTSMYLCASTRGDESAYEQYFGPGTRLTVT.

With respect to this clone: Within the sample, other DNA sequences also encode this same CDR3. This rearrangement joins TRBV6-5 to TRBJ2-7, with 7 nucleotides matching TRBD1. The CDR3 consists of 14 residues. Looked up from germline, CDR1 is MNHEY and CDR2 is SVGAGI. The V segment lost 0 bases and the J segment 3 bases; nucleotides outside the gene matches: 2. This CDR3 reads CASSYSSGGYEQYF. For the CDR3, the DNA is TGTGCCAGCAGTTACTCGTCAGGGGGCTACGAGCAGTACTTC.

The rearrangement links TRBV28 to TRBJ2-3; the D gene could be TRBD1 or TRBD2 (5 bases each). This CDR3 region has 14 residues. Trimming shortened V by 5 bases and J by 9 bases, and 18 bases separated the two germline ends. The germline V gene encodes CDR1 MDHEN and CDR2 SYDVKM. CDR3 in amino acids: CASSRDPLRPTQYF. DNA of the CDR3: TGTGCCAGCAGTCGGGACCCTCTAAGGCCCACGCAGTATTTT.

V and J are TRBV7-3 and TRBJ2-7; 9 bases are a match to TRBD2. The CDR3 is 16 residues long. Trimming cost V 4 bases and J 6 bases; bases outside gene matches: 13. CDR1 is SGHTA, CDR2 FQGTGA, per germline. The CDR3 sequence: CASSSSAGTSRAEQYF. DNA of the CDR3: TGTGCCAGCAGCTCGTCGGCCGGGACTAGCCGGGCCGAGCAGTACTTC.

The J gene is TRBJ2-5, the V gene TRBV30; the D is unclear. V was pared by 0 bases and J by 2 bases, with 7 bases between. Germline CDR1 reads GTSNPN; CDR2 reads SVGIG (reference sequence). This CDR3 has 13 residues. The CDR3 loop is CAWSVMQQETQYF. The CDR3 nucleotides read TGTGCCTGGAGTGTAATGCAACAAGAGACCCAGTACTTC.

The chain couples TRBV20-1 to TRBJ1-2, with D unclear. This CDR3 spans 10 amino acids. Trimming took 5 bases from V and 4 from J, leaving 5 bases between them. Germline V gene sequence: CDR1 DFQATT, CDR2 SNEGSKA (reference sequence). CDR3 loop: CSAPSYGYTF. The CDR3 coding sequence is TGCAGTGCTCCTTCCTATGGCTACACCTTC.

Here the CDR3 reads CASSFGGSGGTDTQYF. The CDR3 coding sequence is TGCGCCAGCAGCTTTGGCGGGAGTGGAGGCACAGATACGCAGTATTTT. The gene calls are TRBV5-1 and TRBJ2-3; 7 bases match TRBD2. The CDR3 runs 16 residues. With 2 bases clipped from V and 1 base from J, the junction kept 7 bases outside the gene matches. The germline V gene has CDR1 SGHRS and CDR2 YFSETQ.

The chain couples TRBV7-8 to TRBJ2-7, with 7 positions matching TRBD2. The CDR3 totals 14 residues. Germline V lookup: CDR1 SGHVS, CDR2 FQNEAQ. The junction had 8 bases not matched to a gene; V was cut back by 6 bases and J by 3 bases. CDR3 nucleotide sequence: TGTGCCAGCAGGAGTGCGGGGGTACACTACGAGCAGTACTTC. Translating it yields CASRSAGVHYEQYF.

The V and J genes are TRBV5-1 and TRBJ2-7; the match to TRBD2 covers 9 bases. There are 14 residues in the CDR3. Germline lookup yields CDR1 SGHRS and CDR2 YFSETQ. With V trimmed by 3 bases and J by 3 bases, 4 bases remained unmatched. The CDR3 DNA sequence: TGCGCCAGCAGCTCCATTAGCGGGAGCTACGAGCAGTACTTC. Translation gives CASSSISGSYEQYF.

V gene TRBV6-5 combines with J gene TRBJ2-7; D unresolved. Trimming left V 8 bases short and J 0 bases short, with 14 bases between. CDR1 is MNHEY, CDR2 SVGAGI, per germline. The CDR3 is 14 residues long. As DNA, the CDR3 is TGTGCCAGCGGAACATTCCCCAGCTCCTACGAGCAGTACTTC. It specifies CASGTFPSSYEQYF.

This chain connects TRBV7-3 to TRBJ2-3; D is possibly TRBD1 or TRBD2 (6 bases each). CDR3 length equals 15 residues. The V end was cut by 4 bases, the J end by 2 bases, with 13 bases between. Per germline, CDR1 SGHTA and CDR2 FQGTGA. The CDR3 region is CASSWGAGFTDTQYF. The CDR3 coding sequence is TGTGCCAGCAGCTGGGGGGCTGGGTTCACAGATACGCAGTATTTT.

The chain couples TRBV5-1 to TRBJ2-3; 10 bases agree with TRBD1. Germline assignment: CDR1 SGHRS and CDR2 YFSETQ. The CDR3 sequence is 15 residues long. With V trimmed by 4 bases and J by 6 bases, 8 bases remained unmatched. The CDR3 is CASSKVPGQGDTQYF. Here the CDR3 DNA reads TGCGCCAGCAGCAAAGTCCCGGGACAGGGGGATACGCAGTATTTT.

The chain joins TRBV6-6 to TRBJ1-2, with D possibly being TRBD1 (6 bases). The CDR3 is 13 residues long. Germline loops: CDR1 MNHNY, CDR2 SVGAGI (reference sequence). V was trimmed by 6 bases and J by 8 bases, leaving 16 bases between them. The CDR3 loop reads CASSPTGFEGYTF. DNA of the CDR3: TGTGCCAGCAGCCCGACAGGCTTCGAGGGCTACACCTTC.

The chain recombines TRBV4-1 with TRBJ2-7; D unclear. The CDR3 loop spans 15 amino acids. In germline, CDR1 is MGHRA, CDR2 YSYEKL. The ends were cut back, 3 bases at V and 2 bases at J, with 14 bases in the middle. CDR3 sequence (DNA): TGCGCCAGCAGCCACTATAGGCAGCACACCTACGAGCAGTACTTC. Amino acid sequence: CASSHYRQHTYEQYF.

The chain carries TRBV20-1 and TRBJ2-1; TRBD2 matches at 7 bases. CDR3 length equals 11 residues. V dropped 4 bases and J dropped 15; count of bases not matched to a gene: 9. Germline CDR1 reads DFQATT; CDR2 reads SNEGSKA (reference sequence). CDR3 in DNA: TGCAGTGCTACTAGCGGCAATCGTCCGTTCTTC. It codes for CSATSGNRPFF.

The V call is TRBV6-5, the J call TRBJ1-2; D is uncertain. Per the germline V gene, CDR1 is MNHEY and CDR2 is SVGAGI. With 6 bases removed from V and 4 bases from J, the gap between germline ends came to 18 bases. CDR3 length equals 15 residues. The CDR3 nucleotides are TGTGCCAGCAGCCCCGGGCCCGGCCGTAGCTATGGCTACACCTTC. Amino acid sequence: CASSPGPGRSYGYTF.

V and J are TRBV18 and TRBJ1-1; D gene unclear. CDR3 length: 15 amino acids. Per germline, CDR1 KGHSH and CDR2 LQKENI. Trimming took 2 bases from V and 0 from J, leaving 10 bases between them. The CDR3 is CASSPRAGMNTEAFF. The CDR3 DNA is TGTGCCAGCTCACCAAGGGCAGGAATGAACACTGAAGCTTTCTTT.